Below are 16 T cell receptor beta chains sequenced from a single sample in a study of blood T cell repertoires in COVID-19. Measured with immunoSEQ multiplex PCR; TCRdb has only the in-frame clones, and not every one. The sample has roughly 100,000 clones, around 86% seen once. The sequenced sample was peripheral blood. These receptor sequences come from a man between 45 and 60 years old with acute or convalescent COVID-19.

The CDR3 loop is CASSDAPDRRGYEQYF. As DNA, the CDR3 is TGTGCCAGCAGTGATGCCCCCGACAGGCGAGGCTACGAGCAGTACTTC. V is TRBV25-1 and J is TRBJ2-7, with D maybe TRBD1 (6 bases). CDR1 and CDR2 from the germline V gene are MGHDK and SYGVNS. V was cut by 3 bases and J by 3 bases, with 18 bases left in between. CDR3 size: 16 residues.

This sequence joins TRBV5-1 and TRBJ1-1, with D tentatively TRBD1 (6 bases). The CDR3 spans 14 residues. With 2 bases removed from V and 5 bases from J, the gap between germline ends came to 13 bases. From germline, CDR1 is SGHRS and CDR2 YFSETQ. The CDR3 sequence: CASSFRGLGTEAFF. CDR3 in DNA: TGCGCCAGCAGCTTCAGGGGCTTAGGTACTGAAGCTTTCTTT.

The gene calls are TRBV10-3 and TRBJ1-2; perhaps TRBD1 as D (5 bases). The V and J ends lost 8 bases and 2 bases respectively, with 12 bases between them. The germline CDR1 and CDR2 sequences are ENHRY and SYGVKD. This CDR3 region has 13 residues. The CDR3 loop is CAIGARVNYGYTF. In DNA, the CDR3 is TGTGCCATCGGGGCCAGGGTGAACTATGGCTACACCTTC.

The chain carries TRBV18 and TRBJ1-2; TRBD1 agrees at 7 bases. CDR3 length: 14 residues. Germline CDR1 and CDR2: KGHSH and LQKENI. V lost 5 bases and J lost 5; bases outside the gene matches: 8. The DNA for the CDR3 is TGTGCCAGCTCATCTTCTCAGGGGGAATATGGCTACACCTTC. Amino acids: CASSSSQGEYGYTF. The whole variable domain, remainder taken from reference TRBV18 and TRBJ1-2, is NAGVMQNPRHLVRRRGQEARLRCSPMKGHSHVYWYRQLPEEGLKFMVYLQKENIIDESGMPKERFSAEFPKEGPSILRIQQVVRGDSAAYFCASSSSQGEYGYTFGSGTRLTVV.

The rearrangement joins TRBV28 to TRBJ2-7, with 9 nucleotides matching TRBD2. CDR1 MDHEN and CDR2 SYDVKM come from the germline V gene. Trimming removed 1 base from V and 7 bases from J; junction bases left unmatched: 11. The length of the CDR3 is 16 residues. In DNA, the CDR3 is TGTGCCAGCAGTTTATCGTTAGCGGGAGCCTACGTAGAGCAGTACTTC. It is translated as CASSLSLAGAYVEQYF.

The rearrangement links TRBV6-5 to TRBJ2-1; TRBD2 agrees at 8 bases. CDR3 length equals 14 residues. Germline assignment: CDR1 MNHEY and CDR2 SVGAGI. V shed 7 bases and J 4 bases; nucleotides not matched to a gene: 6. CDR3 nucleotide sequence: TGTGCCAGCAAATACACTAGCGGATACAATGAGCAGTTCTTC. Its protein is CASKYTSGYNEQFF.

This chain connects TRBV15 to TRBJ1-5; the match to TRBD1 covers 10 bases. From germline, CDR1 is LNHNV and CDR2 YYDKDF (reference sequence). The J segment lost 5 bases and the V segment lost 6 bases, leaving 7 bases of the junction unmatched. The length of the CDR3 is 15 residues. The CDR3 DNA sequence: TGTGCCACCAGTTCGGACAGGGGGATCTATCAGCCCCAGCATTTT. Translated: CATSSDRGIYQPQHF.

This rearrangement joins TRBV9 to TRBJ2-2, with D unresolved. CDR3 size: 15 residues. V dropped 0 bases and J dropped 1 base, with 7 bases sitting between them. CDR1 and CDR2 from the germline V gene are SGDLS and YYNGEE. CDR3 coding DNA: TGTGCCAGCAGCGTAGGTGCCGGGAACACCGGGGAGCTGTTTTTT. As protein: CASSVGAGNTGELFF.

V and J are TRBV7-8 and TRBJ2-1; 8 nucleotides align to TRBD2. The CDR3 sequence is 15 residues long. Germline loops: CDR1 SGHVS, CDR2 FQNEAQ. Losses at the gene ends were 3 bases for V and 9 bases for J; bases not matched to a gene: 10. This CDR3 is CASSFGRAAPGEQFF. For the CDR3, the DNA is TGTGCCAGCAGCTTCGGGAGGGCCGCCCCCGGTGAGCAGTTCTTC.

The chain combines TRBV11-3 with TRBJ2-6, with no clear D. Germline V lookup: CDR1 SGHNT, CDR2 YENEEA. The CDR3 is 14 residues long. V dropped 3 bases and J dropped 1 base, with 4 bases sitting between them. CDR3: CASSFISGANVLTF. Here the CDR3 DNA reads TGTGCCAGCAGCTTTATATCTGGGGCCAACGTCCTGACTTTC.

This chain joins TRBV6-5 and TRBJ2-1; a possible D gene is TRBD2 (5 bases). Trimming shortened V by 4 bases and J by 10 bases, and 8 bases separated the two germline ends. Per the germline V gene, CDR1 is MNHEY and CDR2 is SVGAGI. The CDR3 totals 11 residues. In DNA, the CDR3 is TGTGCCAGCAGTTCGAGGGTGGAGCAGTTCTTC. Translating it yields CASSSRVEQFF.

V is TRBV7-9 and J is TRBJ1-1; tentatively, D is TRBD1 (6 bases). The CDR3 runs 13 residues. Germline V CDR1 and CDR2: SEHNR, FQNEAQ (reference sequence). The germline V and J ends were trimmed by 6 bases and 5 bases, with 13 bases remaining between them. This CDR3 is CASSQGGSTEAFF. CDR3 bases: TGTGCCAGCAGTCAAGGGGGAAGTACTGAAGCTTTCTTT.

The chain joins TRBV3-1 (or the pseudogene TRBV3-2) to TRBJ1-5; maybe TRBD1 (6 bases). Trimming pared 0 bases from V and 7 bases from J, leaving 13 bases between. The V gene's germline CDR1 is LGHDT and CDR2 YNNKEL (reference sequence). This CDR3 has 15 residues. The CDR3 protein is CASSQEPRGEQPQHF. Written as DNA, the CDR3 is TGTGCCAGCAGCCAAGAACCCAGGGGAGAACAGCCCCAGCATTTT.

The chain uses TRBV6-1 and TRBJ1-2, with 10 bases fitting TRBD1. The CDR3 runs 16 residues. Germline CDR1 is MNHNS and CDR2 is SASEGT. V lost 4 bases and J lost 3; bases outside the gene matches: 8. The CDR3 protein is CASSGRGTGAYYGYTF. The CDR3 DNA reads as TGTGCCAGCAGTGGAAGGGGGACAGGGGCTTACTATGGCTACACCTTC.

The chain carries TRBV6-5 and TRBJ2-3; D may be TRBD2 (6 bases). The V gene's germline CDR1 is MNHEY and CDR2 SVGAGI. The CDR3 spans 13 residues. Trimming shortened V by 7 bases and J by 1 base, and 9 bases separated the two germline ends. DNA for the CDR3: TGTGCCAGCACAAGACTAGGCACAGATACGCAGTATTTT. This gives the protein CASTRLGTDTQYF.

The chain recombines TRBV24-1 with TRBJ2-5; TRBD2 agrees at 9 bases. With 3 bases clipped from V and 2 bases from J, the junction kept 3 bases outside the gene matches. Per germline, CDR1 KGHDR and CDR2 SFDVKD. This CDR3 has 15 residues. The CDR3 sequence is CATSDASGMQETQYF. The CDR3 DNA sequence: TGTGCCACCAGTGATGCTAGCGGGATGCAAGAGACCCAGTACTTC.